The rows below give T cell receptor beta chains drawn from one sample of a study of CD8 T cells in Susac syndrome. TCRdb reprocessed the immunoSEQ multiplex PCR reads with MiXCR, giving one entry per CDR3 protein. Of approximately 150,000 distinct CDR3 sequences listed, roughly 94% are singletons. The sequenced sample consisted of CD4+ T cells from PBMCs. These receptors originate from a human donor with multiple sclerosis. The CDR3 runs from the conserved cysteine through the conserved F or W. D genes are given only for firm matches. A row's size may be missing; if present it is once, few, many or a size class.

size	J	V	D	DNA	CDR3
-	TRBJ2-1	TRBV5-1	-	TGCGCCAGCACTGGGTCCTACAATGAGCAGTTCTTC	CASTGSYNEQFF
-	TRBJ1-1	TRBV7-3	-	TGTGCCAGCAGCCCTGGGTGGGCGAACACTGAAGCTTTCTTT	CASSPGWANTEAFF
-	TRBJ2-2	TRBV6-4	-	TGTGCCAGCAGTGTATCGCCCGCGGGGGCCACCGGGGAGCTGTTTTTT	CASSVSPAGATGELFF
-	TRBJ2-2	TRBV5-4	TRBD2	TGTGCCAGCACCCGTCCGGGGGGTTCCGGGGAGCTGTTTTTT	CASTRPGGSGELFF
-	TRBJ2-7	TRBV30	-	TGTGCCTGGAGCCCACCCCCTCGGTTAGGGCGAACCTACGAGCAGTACTTC	CAWSPPPRLGRTYEQYF
-	TRBJ1-1	TRBV18	TRBD1	TGTGCCAGCTCACCACGTTATCTGGGACAGCTTCCCCCTGAAGCTTTCTTT	CASSPRYLGQLPPEAFF
-	TRBJ1-4	TRBV6-1	-	TGTGCCAGCAGTCTGCGTGCAACTAATGAAAAACTGTTTTTT	CASSLRATNEKLFF
-	TRBJ1-1	TRBV9	-	TGTGCCAGCAGCGTTGAGTACACTGAAGCTTTCTTT	CASSVEYTEAFF
-	TRBJ2-3	TRBV27	-	TGTGCCAGCAGTTTAAAGGGATTTGGGACAGATACGCAGTATTTT	CASSLKGFGTDTQYF
-	TRBJ2-2	TRBV5-1	-	TGCGCCAGCAGCCGACAGGAAGAAGGGGAGCTGTTTTTT	CASSRQEEGELFF
-	TRBJ2-6	TRBV12-3/TRBV12-4	-	TGTGCCAGCAGAACAGAATCTGGGGCCAACGTCCTGACTTTC	CASRTESGANVLTF
-	TRBJ1-2	TRBV6-5	-	TGTGCCAGCAGTGAAGACGAGGACTATGGCTACACCTTC	CASSEDEDYGYTF
-	TRBJ2-7	TRBV2	TRBD2	TGTGCCAGCAGACTTCGGGCTAGCGGACCCTCCTACGAGCAGTACTTC	CASRLRASGPSYEQYF
-	TRBJ1-2	TRBV20-1	-	TGCAGTGCTAGAGGTGGGGCCGGGGATAACTATGGCTACACCTTC	CSARGGAGDNYGYTF
-	TRBJ2-1	TRBV2	TRBD2	TGTGCCAGCAGTCTGACTAGCGGGATTGGGGTTGAGCAGTTCTTC	CASSLTSGIGVEQFF
-	TRBJ2-1	TRBV4-1	TRBD2	TGCGCCAGCAGCTTCTCACCGGGACTAGCGGGAGAGGGGCAGTTCTTC	CASSFSPGLAGEGQFF
-	TRBJ2-3	TRBV7-2	TRBD2	TGTGCCAGCAGCTCCCCGGGGGGTACGCAGTATTTT	CASSSPGGTQYF
-	TRBJ1-1	TRBV6-6	-	TGTGCCAGCAGTTACGAGCGGGGACAGAACACTGAAGCTTTCTTT	CASSYERGQNTEAFF
-	TRBJ1-2	TRBV19	-	TGTGCCAGTAGTATTCAGGATCTTAACTATGGCTACACCTTC	CASSIQDLNYGYTF
once	TRBJ2-7	TRBV28	TRBD1	TGTGCCAGCAGAGACGGACAGGGTCGGGGCTACGAGCAGTACTTC	CASRDGQGRGYEQYF
-	TRBJ2-2	TRBV28	-	TGTGCCAGCAGTTTAATCAGGGACACCGGGGAGCTGTTTTTT	CASSLIRDTGELFF
-	TRBJ2-1	TRBV3-1	TRBD2	TGTGCCAGCAGCCAAGTACTTAGCGGGAGATTAAATGAGCAGTTCTTC	CASSQVLSGRLNEQFF
-	TRBJ2-1	TRBV15	TRBD2	TGTGCCACCAGCAGTCCGAAAGCGGGAGTACGCAATGAGCAGTTCTTC	CATSSPKAGVRNEQFF
few	TRBJ1-5	TRBV30	-	TGTGCCTGGAGTGTTGGGGGTAGCAATCAGCCCCAGCATTTT	CAWSVGGSNQPQHF
-	TRBJ1-1	TRBV6-2/TRBV6-3	TRBD1	TGTGCCAGCACCCCGACAGGGGGCGGAACTGAAGCTTTCTTT	CASTPTGGGTEAFF
-	TRBJ2-3	TRBV4-2	-	TGTGCCAGCAGCCAAGATCAGTTGGATACGCAGTATTTT	CASSQDQLDTQYF
-	TRBJ2-5	TRBV20-1	TRBD1	TGCAGTGCTCTACGCCCGGGACAGGGGTTAAAGACCCAGTACTTC	CSALRPGQGLKTQYF
-	TRBJ2-7	TRBV19	-	TGTGCCAGTAACGGAGGGTACGAGCAGTACTTC	CASNGGYEQYF
once	TRBJ2-3	TRBV12-3/TRBV12-4	-	TGTGCCAGCAATTGGGGCACAGATACGCAGTATTTT	CASNWGTDTQYF
-	TRBJ2-5	TRBV7-9	-	TGTGCCAGCAGCTTAGAGGTGGCGCAATCGGCGCCCCAGTACTTC	CASSLEVAQSAPQYF
-	TRBJ2-7	TRBV6-2/TRBV6-3	-	TGTGCCAGCAGGGGTCCCACCACCTACGAGCAGTACTTC	CASRGPTTYEQYF
-	TRBJ1-4	TRBV7-9	-	TGTGCCAGTGGGACCCACGGAAATGAAAAACTGTTTTTT	CASGTHGNEKLFF
-	TRBJ1-5	TRBV6-1	TRBD1	TGTGCCAGCTCTGAAGCAGGGGGCGGCAATCAGCCCCAGCATTTT	CASSEAGGGNQPQHF
-	TRBJ2-7	TRBV20-1	-	TGCAGTGCTAGGATCGCGGGGTTCAACGAGCAGTACTTC	CSARIAGFNEQYF
-	TRBJ2-6	TRBV24-1	-	TGTGCCACCGGAATGACCAACGTCCTGACTTTC	CATGMTNVLTF
-	TRBJ1-4	TRBV12-3/TRBV12-4	-	TGTGCCAGCAGAGGACAGCTTGCAACTAATGAAAAACTGTTTTTT	CASRGQLATNEKLFF
-	TRBJ2-5	TRBV6-6	-	TGTGCCAGCAGCAGGGTTCGACTCCAAGAGACCCAGTACTTC	CASSRVRLQETQYF
-	TRBJ1-2	TRBV25-1	-	TGTGCCAGCAGTGAGCCTAACTATGGCTACACCTTC	CASSEPNYGYTF
-	TRBJ2-2	TRBV6-2/TRBV6-3	-	TGTGCCAGCAGCTGGGACACCAACACCGGGGAGCTGTTTTTT	CASSWDTNTGELFF
-	TRBJ1-4	TRBV30	-	TGTGCCTGGAGCTCGGGGCATGAAAAACTGTTTTTT	CAWSSGHEKLFF